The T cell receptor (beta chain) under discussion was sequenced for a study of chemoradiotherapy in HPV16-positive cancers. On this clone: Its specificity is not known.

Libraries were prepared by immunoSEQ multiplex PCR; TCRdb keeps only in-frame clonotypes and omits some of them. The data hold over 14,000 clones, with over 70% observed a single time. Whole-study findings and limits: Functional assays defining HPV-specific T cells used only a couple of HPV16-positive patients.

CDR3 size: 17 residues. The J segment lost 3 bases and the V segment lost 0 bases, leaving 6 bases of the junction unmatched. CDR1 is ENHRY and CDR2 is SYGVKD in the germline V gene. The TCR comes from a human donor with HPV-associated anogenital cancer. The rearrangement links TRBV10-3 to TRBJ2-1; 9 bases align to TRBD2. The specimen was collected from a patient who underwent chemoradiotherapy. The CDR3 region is CAISESRASGDYNEQFF. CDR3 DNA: TGTGCCATCAGTGAGTCTCGAGCTAGCGGGGACTACAATGAGCAGTTCTTC.